The source of this T cell receptor (beta chain) is a study of T cells in Graves' hyperthyroidism and ophthalmopathy. As for the study in general: Prior to any treatment, at the point of initial diagnosis, peripheral blood was collected.

This clonotype was found many times. Its specificity is not known. RNA transcripts yielded amplified TCR beta CDR3 regions. First-round RT-PCR targeting the TCR CDR3 was performed with the HTBI primer set. MiXCR was run by TCRdb on the multiplex PCR reads, yielding one entry per CDR3 protein. The sample has a few hundred thousand distinct CDR3 sequences; around 16% are singletons. V trimming: 6 bases; J trimming: 6 bases; junction bases outside the gene matches: 6. Germline-derived CDR1 and CDR2 are SNHLY and FYNNEI. This CDR3 comprises 14 residues. Study-level points and caveats: From stable hyperthyroidism, ophthalmopathy was set apart by a 13 V-J model.

The TCR was taken from a woman aged 45 to 65 with Graves' hyperthyroidism. This chain uses TRBV2 with TRBJ1-5; 9 nucleotides agree with TRBD1. Source material: blood. The CDR3 sequence is CASSEDRGGQPQHF. In DNA form, the CDR3 reads TGTGCCAGCAGCGAGGACAGGGGAGGTCAGCCCCAGCATTTT.